The 6 T cell receptor beta chains below were found in one sample sequenced in a study of shared clonotypes between healthy human individuals (dated by TCRdb to 2020 to 2022). Library construction relied on the immunoSEQ multiplex PCR assay. What TCRdb holds here is the immuneACCESS table cut down to in-frame rearrangements. Part of the clones is not present; checked against another copy, under half of the missing clones reflect an unresolved V gene, and the others are unexplained. The sample table holds roughly 120,000 clones, of which approximately 70% were seen once. The ten largest account for around 25% of the sample. Sequencing was carried out using memory CD8+ T cells sorted from blood. The cell subset or site label corresponds to: CD45RO+ cells pooled with CCR7-negative TemRA cells. Receptor source: a woman in her twenties or thirties in good health.

This clone came up once. The chain employs TRBV7-9 and TRBJ1-1; maybe TRBD1 (5 bases). This CDR3 is 15 amino acids long. CDR1 is SEHNR, CDR2 FQNEAQ, per germline (reference sequence). V dropped 6 bases and J dropped 5 bases, with 19 bases sitting between them. In DNA, the CDR3 is TGTGCCAGCAGTGGATTCCCAGGGATTGATACTGAAGCTTTCTTT. It yields the protein CASSGFPGIDTEAFF.

The chain has TRBV11-2 and TRBJ1-2, with D maybe TRBD1 (6 bases). The CDR3 sequence is 14 residues long. Germline V gene data show CDR1 as SGHAT and CDR2 as FQNNGV. Trimming left V 0 bases short and J 6 bases short, with 11 bases between. DNA for the CDR3: TGTGCCAGCAGCTTAGACCAGGGGCATAATGGCTACACCTTC. It translates to CASSLDQGHNGYTF.

This chain joins TRBV6-4 and TRBJ2-1; D is possibly TRBD2 (6 bases). The germline gives CDR1 MRHNA, CDR2 SNTAGT. V was shortened by 6 bases and J by 6 bases, with 15 bases between the two germline ends. The CDR3 is made up of 14 amino acids. The DNA of the CDR3 is TGTGCCAGCAGGCCCGGGACTGGGGGCAATGAGCAGTTCTTC. Translation gives CASRPGTGGNEQFF.

The chain carries TRBV11-2 and TRBJ2-7, with 10 bases matching TRBD2. This CDR3 has 15 amino acids. Germline loops: CDR1 SGHAT, CDR2 FQNNGV. V lost 2 bases and J lost 0; bases outside the gene matches: 1. CDR3 loop: CASSLSSGSSYEQYF. The CDR3 DNA reads as TGTGCCAGCAGCTTATCTAGCGGGAGCTCCTACGAGCAGTACTTC.

The chain is built from TRBV4-1 and TRBJ2-7, with 7 nucleotides matching TRBD2. J lost 3 bases, V lost 1 base, and 12 bases had no gene match. Looked up from germline, CDR1 is MGHRA and CDR2 is YSYEKL. The CDR3 consists of 17 residues. The CDR3 DNA reads as TGCGCCAGCAGCCAAGTTTACGCAGTCGGGGGGTACTACGAGCAGTACTTC. It is translated as CASSQVYAVGGYYEQYF.

V is TRBV2 and J is TRBJ2-1; 11 nucleotides match TRBD2. CDR3 length: 14 amino acids. V trimming: 5 bases; J trimming: 7 bases; junction bases outside the gene matches: 4. Germline V gene data show CDR1 as SNHLY and CDR2 as FYNNEI. The CDR3, as DNA: TGTGCCAGCAGTTTAGCGGGAGGGCTGAATGAGCAGTTCTTC. It translates to CASSLAGGLNEQFF.